Listed here is a single T cell receptor (beta chain). The antigen is undetermined. This sample is part of a study of shared clonotypes between healthy human individuals. On the study more broadly: The study enrolled a couple of women and a few men aged 18 to 49. Broader study findings: Rarefaction revealed incomplete sorted-subset sequencing despite large depth.

Generated by immunoSEQ multiplex PCR, the TCRdb table keeps only in-frame clones and is missing some. The sample shows roughly 2,000,000 clones, roughly 95% of them seen only once. Naive CD8 cells comprised CD45RO-negative, CCR7-positively selected cells, excluding terminally differentiated effector memory CD45RA+ cells. Material: naive CD8+ T cells from PBMCs. This receptor was obtained from a man aged 18 to 35 in good health. Some clones in this sample may be carry-over from other donors' samples.

The CDR3 here is CASSTQGWPQHF. CDR3 in DNA: TGTGCCAGCAGTACCCAGGGGTGGCCCCAGCATTTT. The chain combines TRBV27 with TRBJ1-5; possible D gene TRBD1, 6 bases. The V end was cut by 5 bases, the J end by 9 bases, with 11 bases between. CDR3 length: 12 amino acids. Germline V gives CDR1 MNHEY, CDR2 SMNVEV (reference sequence).